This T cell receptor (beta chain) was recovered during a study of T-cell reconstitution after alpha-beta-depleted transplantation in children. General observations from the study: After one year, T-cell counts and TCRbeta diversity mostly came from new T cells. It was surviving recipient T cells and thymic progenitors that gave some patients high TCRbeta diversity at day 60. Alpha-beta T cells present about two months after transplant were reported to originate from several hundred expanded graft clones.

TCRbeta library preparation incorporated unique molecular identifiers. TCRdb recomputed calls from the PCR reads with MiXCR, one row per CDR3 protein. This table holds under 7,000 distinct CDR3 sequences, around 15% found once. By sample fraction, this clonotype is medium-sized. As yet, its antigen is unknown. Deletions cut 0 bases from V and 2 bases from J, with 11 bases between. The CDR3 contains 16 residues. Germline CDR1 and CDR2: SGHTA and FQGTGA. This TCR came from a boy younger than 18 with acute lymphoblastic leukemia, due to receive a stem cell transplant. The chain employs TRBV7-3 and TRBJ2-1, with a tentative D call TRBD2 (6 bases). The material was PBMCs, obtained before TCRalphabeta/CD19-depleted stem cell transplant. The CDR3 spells CASSLTWPGAYNEQFF. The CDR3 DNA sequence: TGTGCCAGCAGCTTAACATGGCCGGGAGCCTACAATGAGCAGTTCTTC.